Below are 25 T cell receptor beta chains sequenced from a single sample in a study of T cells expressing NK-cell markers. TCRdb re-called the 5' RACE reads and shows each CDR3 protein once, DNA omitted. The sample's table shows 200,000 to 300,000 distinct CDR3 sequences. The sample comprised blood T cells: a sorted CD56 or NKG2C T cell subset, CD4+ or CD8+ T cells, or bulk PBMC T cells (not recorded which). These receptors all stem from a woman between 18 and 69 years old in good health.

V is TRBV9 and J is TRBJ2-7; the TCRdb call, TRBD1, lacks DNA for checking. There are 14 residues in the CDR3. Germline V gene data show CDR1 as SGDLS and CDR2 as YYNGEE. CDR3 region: CASSPRTPGYEQYF. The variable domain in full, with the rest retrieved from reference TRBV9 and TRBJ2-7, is DSGVTQTPKHLITATGQRVTLRCSPRSGDLSVYWYQQSLDQGLQFLIQYYNGEERAKGNILERFSAQQFPDLHSELNLSSLELGDSALYFCASSPRTPGYEQYFGPGTRLTVT.

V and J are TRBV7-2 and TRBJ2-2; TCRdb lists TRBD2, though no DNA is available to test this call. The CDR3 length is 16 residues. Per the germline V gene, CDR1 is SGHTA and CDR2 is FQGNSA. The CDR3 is CASSLLAGGNTGELFF.

Here the CDR3 reads CAIPRADSSYNEQFF. The chain carries TRBV25-1 and TRBJ2-1; TCRdb proposes TRBD2, but this gene call is untestable without DNA. CDR1 MGHDK and CDR2 SYGVNS come from the germline V gene. The CDR3 runs 15 residues.

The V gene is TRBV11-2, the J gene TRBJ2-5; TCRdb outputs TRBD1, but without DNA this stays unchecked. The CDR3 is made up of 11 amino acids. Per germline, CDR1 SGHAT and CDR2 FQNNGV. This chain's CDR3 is CASRTGETQYF.

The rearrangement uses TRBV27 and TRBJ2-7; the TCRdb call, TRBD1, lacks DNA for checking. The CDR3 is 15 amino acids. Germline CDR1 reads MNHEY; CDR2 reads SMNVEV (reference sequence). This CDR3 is CASRSWGLDSYEQYF.

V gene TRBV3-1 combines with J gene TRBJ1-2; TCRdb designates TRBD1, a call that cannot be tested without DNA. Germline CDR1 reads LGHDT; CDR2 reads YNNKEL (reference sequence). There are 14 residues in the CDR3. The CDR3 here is CASSHVTGHAGYTF.

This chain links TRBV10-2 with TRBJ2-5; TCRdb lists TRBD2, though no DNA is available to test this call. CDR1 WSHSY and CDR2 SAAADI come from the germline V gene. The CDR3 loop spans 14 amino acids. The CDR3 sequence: CASTAGGPKETQYF.

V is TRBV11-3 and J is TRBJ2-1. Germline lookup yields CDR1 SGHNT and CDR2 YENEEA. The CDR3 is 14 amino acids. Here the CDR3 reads CASSPRRAYNEQFF.

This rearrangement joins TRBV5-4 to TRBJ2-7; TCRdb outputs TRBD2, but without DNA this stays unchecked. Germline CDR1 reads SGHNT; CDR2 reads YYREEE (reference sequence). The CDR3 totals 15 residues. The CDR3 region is CASSLPGITSYEQYF.

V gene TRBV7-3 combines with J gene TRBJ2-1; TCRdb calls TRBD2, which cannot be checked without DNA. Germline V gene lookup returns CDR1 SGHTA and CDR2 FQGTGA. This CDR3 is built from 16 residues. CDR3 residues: CASSLMSGGGYNEQFF.

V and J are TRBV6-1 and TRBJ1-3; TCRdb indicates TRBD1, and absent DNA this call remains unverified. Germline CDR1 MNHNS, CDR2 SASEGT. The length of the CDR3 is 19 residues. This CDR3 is CASSRTLRDSKPPGNTIYF.

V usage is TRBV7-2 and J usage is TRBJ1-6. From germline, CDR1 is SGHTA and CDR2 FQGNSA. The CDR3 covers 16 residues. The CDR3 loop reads CASSLTNSVGNSPLHF.

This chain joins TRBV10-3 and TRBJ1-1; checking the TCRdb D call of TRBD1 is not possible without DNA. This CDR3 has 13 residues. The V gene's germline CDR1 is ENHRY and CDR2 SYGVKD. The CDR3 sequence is CAAERTANTEAFF.

The CDR3 here is CASREQGGSQPQHF. This chain uses TRBV6-2 or TRBV6-3 with TRBJ1-5. Germline values: CDR1 MNHEY, CDR2 SVGEGT. This CDR3 is built from 14 residues.

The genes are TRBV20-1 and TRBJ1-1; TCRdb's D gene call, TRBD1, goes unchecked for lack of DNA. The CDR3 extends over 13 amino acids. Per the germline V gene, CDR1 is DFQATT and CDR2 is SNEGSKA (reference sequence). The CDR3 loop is CSAPQGANTEAFF.

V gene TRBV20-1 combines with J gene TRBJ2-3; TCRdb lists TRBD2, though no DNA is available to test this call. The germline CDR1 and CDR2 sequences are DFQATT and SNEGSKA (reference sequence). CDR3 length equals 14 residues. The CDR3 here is CSATLAGGRDTQYF.

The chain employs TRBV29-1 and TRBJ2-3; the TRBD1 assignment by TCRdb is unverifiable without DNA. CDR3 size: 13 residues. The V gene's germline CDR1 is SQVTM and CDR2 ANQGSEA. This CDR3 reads CSVAGQEADTQYF.

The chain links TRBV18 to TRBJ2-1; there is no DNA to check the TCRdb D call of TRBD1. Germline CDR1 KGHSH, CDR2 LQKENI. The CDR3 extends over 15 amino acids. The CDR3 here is CASSPSEHRGGSQFF.

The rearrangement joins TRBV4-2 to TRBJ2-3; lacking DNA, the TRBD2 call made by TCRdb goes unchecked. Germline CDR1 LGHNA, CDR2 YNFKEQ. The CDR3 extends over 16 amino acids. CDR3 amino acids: CASSQGASGRSDTQYF.

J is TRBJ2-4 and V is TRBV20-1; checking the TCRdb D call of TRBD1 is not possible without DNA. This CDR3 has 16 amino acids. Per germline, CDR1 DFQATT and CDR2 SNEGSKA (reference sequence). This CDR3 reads CSARGVGEWAKNIQYF.

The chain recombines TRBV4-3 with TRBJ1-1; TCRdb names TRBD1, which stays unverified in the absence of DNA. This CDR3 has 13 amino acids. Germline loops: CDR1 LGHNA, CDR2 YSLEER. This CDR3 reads CASRTGLDTEAFF.

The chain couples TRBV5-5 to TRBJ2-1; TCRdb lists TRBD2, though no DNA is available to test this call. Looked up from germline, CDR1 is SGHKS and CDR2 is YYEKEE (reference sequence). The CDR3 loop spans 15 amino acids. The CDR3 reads CASSLLASGRNEQFF. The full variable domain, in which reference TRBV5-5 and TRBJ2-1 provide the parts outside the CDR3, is DAGVTQSPTHLIKTRGQQVTLRCSPISGHKSVSWYQQVLGQGPQFIFQYYEKEERGRGNFPDRFSARQFPNYSSELNVNALLLGDSALYLCASSLLASGRNEQFFGPGTRLTVL.

CDR3: CASSSTGRGYTF. The chain employs TRBV7-2 and TRBJ1-2; TCRdb indicates TRBD1, and absent DNA this call remains unverified. The CDR3 is 12 amino acids. Germline V CDR1 and CDR2: SGHTA, FQGNSA.

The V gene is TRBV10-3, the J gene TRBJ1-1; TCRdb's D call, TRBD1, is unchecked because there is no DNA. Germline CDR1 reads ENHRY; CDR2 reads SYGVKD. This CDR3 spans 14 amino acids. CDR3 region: CAISPQGVDTEAFF.

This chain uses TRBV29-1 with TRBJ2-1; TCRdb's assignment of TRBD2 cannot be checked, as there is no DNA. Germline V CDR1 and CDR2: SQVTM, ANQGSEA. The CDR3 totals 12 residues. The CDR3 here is CAGGDSYNEQFF.